The entry below describes one TCR beta chain. The repertoire was sequenced with immunoSEQ multiplex PCR; TCRdb's copy has only in-frame clones and lacks some. This sample yields under 200,000 clones, of which around nine tenths are seen a single time; under 13% belongs to the top ten. This specimen comes from a study of cytomegalovirus exposure and HLA in healthy donors. In germline, CDR1 is SGHTA, CDR2 FQGTGA. The germline V and J ends were trimmed by 3 bases and 1 base, with 7 bases remaining between them. This CDR3 is built from 13 residues. The chain recombines TRBV7-3 with TRBJ2-7; D unresolved. Sequenced sample: PBMCs. This sequence originates from a woman younger than 35 in good health and CMV-seropositive. The CDR3 bases are TGTGCCAGCAGCTTCGCCAGGTCCTACGAGCAGTACTTC. It codes for CASSFARSYEQYF.